The T cell receptor (beta chain) under discussion was sequenced for a study of blood T cell repertoires in COVID-19. There are 15 residues in the CDR3. The germline gives CDR1 SGHRS, CDR2 YFSETQ. Trimming cost V 0 bases and J 10 bases; bases outside gene matches: 11. The assay was immunoSEQ multiplex PCR, and TCRdb's table has in-frame clones only and misses some. The table includes some 86,000 clones, more than 70% detected once. The V call is TRBV5-1, the J call TRBJ2-5, with 8 bases that match TRBD2. Sequencing was done on a sample of peripheral blood. This receptor was identified in a woman aged 70-85 years with acute or convalescent COVID-19. The CDR3 sequence: CASSLDPAGDLGQYF. CDR3 bases: TGCGCCAGCAGCTTGGATCCAGCGGGGGACCTTGGCCAGTACTTC.